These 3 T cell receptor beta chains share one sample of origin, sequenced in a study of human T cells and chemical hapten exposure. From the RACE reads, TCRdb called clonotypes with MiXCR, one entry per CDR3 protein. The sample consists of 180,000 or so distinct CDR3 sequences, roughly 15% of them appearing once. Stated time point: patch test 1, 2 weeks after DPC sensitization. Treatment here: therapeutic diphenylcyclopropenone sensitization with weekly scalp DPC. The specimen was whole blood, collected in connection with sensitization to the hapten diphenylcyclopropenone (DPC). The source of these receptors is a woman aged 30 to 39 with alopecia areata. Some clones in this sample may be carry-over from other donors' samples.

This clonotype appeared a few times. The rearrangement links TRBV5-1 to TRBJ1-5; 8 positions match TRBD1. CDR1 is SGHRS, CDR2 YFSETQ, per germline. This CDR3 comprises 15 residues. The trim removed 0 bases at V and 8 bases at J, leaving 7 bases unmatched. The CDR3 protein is CASSLDGQGGKPQHF. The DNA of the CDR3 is TGCGCCAGCAGCTTGGACGGACAGGGTGGCAAGCCCCAGCATTTT.

The chain's CDR3 is CAWDLAKNIQYF. The CDR3 DNA reads as TGTGCCTGGGATTTAGCCAAAAACATTCAGTACTTC. The chain joins TRBV30 to TRBJ2-4, with D unresolved. CDR1 is GTSNPN, CDR2 SVGIG, per germline (reference sequence). This CDR3 contains 12 residues. With 5 bases removed from V and 0 bases from J, the gap between germline ends came to 5 bases.

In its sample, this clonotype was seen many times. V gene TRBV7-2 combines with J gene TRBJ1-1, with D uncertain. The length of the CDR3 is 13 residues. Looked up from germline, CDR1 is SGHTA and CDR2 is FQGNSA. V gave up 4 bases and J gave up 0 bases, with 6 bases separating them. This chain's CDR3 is CASSWAMNTEAFF. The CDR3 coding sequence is TGTGCCAGCAGCTGGGCAATGAACACTGAAGCTTTCTTT.